Sequencing of this TCR beta chain was carried out in a study of blood T cell repertoires in COVID-19. Overall study: Acute and convalescent COVID-19 samples came from the United States, Italy and Spain. PBMCs, B-cell-depleted T cells, or T cells provided the cDNA or gDNA that made up the material.

In the authors' workflow: Using reference gene primer amplification, nucleated cell counts were estimated. The method was immunoSEQ multiplex PCR; TCRdb's version includes in-frame clones alone and lacks a portion of them. That table gives V, J and clone size, and the DNA gave D and trimming. Among approximately 71,000 clones listed, 80% to 90% were seen once. This clone was seen a single time. V was pared by 6 bases and J by 8 bases, with 17 bases between. This CDR3 comprises 15 residues. Germline loops: CDR1 ENHRY, CDR2 SYGVKD. The V gene is TRBV10-3, the J gene TRBJ1-6; possibly TRBD1 for D (6 bases). The sequenced material came from peripheral blood. This receptor was obtained from a human donor in a cohort sampled during active COVID-19. CDR3 sequence reads: CAIRRQAVGDSPLHF. The CDR3 DNA reads TGTGCCATCAGAAGACAGGCCGTCGGGGATTCACCCCTCCACTTT.